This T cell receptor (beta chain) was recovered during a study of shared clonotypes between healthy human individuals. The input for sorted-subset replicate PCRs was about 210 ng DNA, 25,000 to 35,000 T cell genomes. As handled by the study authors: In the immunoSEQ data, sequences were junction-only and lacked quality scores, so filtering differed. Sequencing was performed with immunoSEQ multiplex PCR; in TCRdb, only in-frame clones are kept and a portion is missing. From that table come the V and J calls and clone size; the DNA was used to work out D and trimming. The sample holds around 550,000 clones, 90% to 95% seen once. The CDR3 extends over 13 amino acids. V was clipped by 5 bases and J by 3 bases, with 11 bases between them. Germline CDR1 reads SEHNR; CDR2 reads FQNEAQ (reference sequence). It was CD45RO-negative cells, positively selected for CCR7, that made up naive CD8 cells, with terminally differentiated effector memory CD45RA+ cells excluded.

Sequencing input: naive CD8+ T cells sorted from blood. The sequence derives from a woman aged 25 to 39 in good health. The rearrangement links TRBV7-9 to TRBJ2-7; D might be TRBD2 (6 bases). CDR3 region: CASSGSSGYEQYF. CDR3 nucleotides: TGTGCCAGCAGCGGTAGTAGCGGCTACGAGCAGTACTTC.